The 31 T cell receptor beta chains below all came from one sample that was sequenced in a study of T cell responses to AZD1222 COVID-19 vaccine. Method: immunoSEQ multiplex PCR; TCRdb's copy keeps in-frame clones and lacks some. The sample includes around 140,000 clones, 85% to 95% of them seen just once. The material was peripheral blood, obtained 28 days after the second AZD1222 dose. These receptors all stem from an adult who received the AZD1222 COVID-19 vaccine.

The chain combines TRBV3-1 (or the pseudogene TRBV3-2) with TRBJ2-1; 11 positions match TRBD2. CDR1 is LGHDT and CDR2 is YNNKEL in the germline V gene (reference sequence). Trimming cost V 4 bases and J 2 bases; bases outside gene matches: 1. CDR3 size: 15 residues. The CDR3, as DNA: TGTGCCAGCAGCCTGGGACTAGCGGCCTACAATGAGCAGTTCTTC. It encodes CASSLGLAAYNEQFF.

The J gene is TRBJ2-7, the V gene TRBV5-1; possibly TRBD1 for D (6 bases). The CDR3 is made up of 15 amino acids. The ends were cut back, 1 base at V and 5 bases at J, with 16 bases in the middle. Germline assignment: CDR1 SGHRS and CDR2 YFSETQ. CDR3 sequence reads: CASSLSTSNRDEQYF. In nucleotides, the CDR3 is TGCGCCAGCAGCTTGTCCACGAGTAACAGGGACGAGCAGTACTTC.

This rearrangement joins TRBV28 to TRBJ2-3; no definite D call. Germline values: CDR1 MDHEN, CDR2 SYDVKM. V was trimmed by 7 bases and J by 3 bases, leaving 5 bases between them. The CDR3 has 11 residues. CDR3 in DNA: TGTGCCAGCAAGGCGACAGATACGCAGTATTTT. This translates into CASKATDTQYF.

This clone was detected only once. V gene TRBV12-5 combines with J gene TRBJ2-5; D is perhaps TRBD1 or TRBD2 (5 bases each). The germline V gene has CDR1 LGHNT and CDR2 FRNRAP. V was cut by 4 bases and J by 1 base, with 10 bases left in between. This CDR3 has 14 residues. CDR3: CASGSPGPQETQYF. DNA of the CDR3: TGTGCTAGTGGTTCCCCGGGACCCCAAGAGACCCAGTACTTC.

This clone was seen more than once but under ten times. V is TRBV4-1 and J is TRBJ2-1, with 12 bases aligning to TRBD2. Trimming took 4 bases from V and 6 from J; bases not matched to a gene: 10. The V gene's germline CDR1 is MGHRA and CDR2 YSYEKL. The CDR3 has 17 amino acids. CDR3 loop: CASSRGGLAGLGNEQFF. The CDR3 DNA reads TGCGCCAGCAGCCGGGGAGGACTAGCGGGATTGGGCAATGAGCAGTTCTTC.

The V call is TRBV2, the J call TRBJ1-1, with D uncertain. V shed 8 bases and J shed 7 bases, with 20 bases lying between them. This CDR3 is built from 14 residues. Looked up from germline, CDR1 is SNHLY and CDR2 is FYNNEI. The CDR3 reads CASVHQGLQSEAFF. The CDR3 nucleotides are TGTGCCAGCGTTCACCAAGGGTTGCAGAGTGAAGCTTTCTTT.

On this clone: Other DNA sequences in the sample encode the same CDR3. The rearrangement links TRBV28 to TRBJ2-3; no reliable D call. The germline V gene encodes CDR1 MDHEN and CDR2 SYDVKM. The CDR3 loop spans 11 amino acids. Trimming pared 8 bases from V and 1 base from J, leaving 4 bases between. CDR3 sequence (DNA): TGTGCCAGCCGGGGCACAGATACGCAGTATTTT. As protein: CASRGTDTQYF.

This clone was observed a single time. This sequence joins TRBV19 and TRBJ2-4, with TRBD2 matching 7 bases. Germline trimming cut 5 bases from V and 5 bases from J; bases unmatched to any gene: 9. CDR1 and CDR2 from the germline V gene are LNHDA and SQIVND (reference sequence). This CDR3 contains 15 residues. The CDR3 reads CASSPIDAGENIQYF. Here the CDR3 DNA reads TGTGCCAGTAGTCCCATCGACGCGGGAGAAAACATTCAGTACTTC.

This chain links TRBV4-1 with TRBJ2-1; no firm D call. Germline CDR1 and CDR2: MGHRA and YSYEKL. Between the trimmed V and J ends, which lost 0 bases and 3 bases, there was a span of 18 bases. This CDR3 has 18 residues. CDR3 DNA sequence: TGCGCCAGCAGCCAAGATGGTCGTGCTAGACGGGTCTACAATGAGCAGTTCTTC. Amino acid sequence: CASSQDGRARRVYNEQFF.

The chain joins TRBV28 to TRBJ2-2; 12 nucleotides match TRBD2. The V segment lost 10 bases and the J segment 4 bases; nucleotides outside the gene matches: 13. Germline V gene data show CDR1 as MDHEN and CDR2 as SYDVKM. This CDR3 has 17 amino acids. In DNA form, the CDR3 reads TGTGCCATCCGTCCCCCTAGCGGGAGGGCGGGCACCGGGGAGCTGTTTTTT. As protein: CAIRPPSGRAGTGELFF.

Here the CDR3 reads CASSLVTGVETQYF. CDR3 nucleotide sequence: TGTGCCAGCAGCTTGGTGACAGGGGTAGAGACCCAGTACTTC. The chain is built from TRBV5-5 and TRBJ2-5, with 8 nucleotides matching TRBD1. The CDR3 has 14 amino acids. The junction had 2 bases not matched to a gene; V was cut back by 0 bases and J by 4 bases. Looked up from germline, CDR1 is SGHKS and CDR2 is YYEKEE (reference sequence).

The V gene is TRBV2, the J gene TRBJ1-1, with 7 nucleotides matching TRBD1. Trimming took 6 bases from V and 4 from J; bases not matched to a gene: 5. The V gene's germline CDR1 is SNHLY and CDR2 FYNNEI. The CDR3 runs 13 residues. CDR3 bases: TGTGCCAGCAGAGACAGGGACAGCACTGAAGCTTTCTTT. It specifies CASRDRDSTEAFF.

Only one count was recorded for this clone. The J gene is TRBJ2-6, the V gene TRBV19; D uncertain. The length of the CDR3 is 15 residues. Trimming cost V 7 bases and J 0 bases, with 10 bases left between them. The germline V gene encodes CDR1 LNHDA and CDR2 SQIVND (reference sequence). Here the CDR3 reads CASTQLYSGANVLTF. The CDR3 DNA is TGTGCCAGTACACAGTTATACTCTGGGGCCAACGTCCTGACTTTC.

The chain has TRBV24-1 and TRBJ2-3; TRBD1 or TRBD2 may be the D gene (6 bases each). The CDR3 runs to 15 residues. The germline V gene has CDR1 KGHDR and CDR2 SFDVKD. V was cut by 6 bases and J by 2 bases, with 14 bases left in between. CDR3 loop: CATSPGGGTTDTQYF. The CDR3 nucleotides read TGTGCCACCAGTCCCGGGGGCGGAACCACAGATACGCAGTATTTT.

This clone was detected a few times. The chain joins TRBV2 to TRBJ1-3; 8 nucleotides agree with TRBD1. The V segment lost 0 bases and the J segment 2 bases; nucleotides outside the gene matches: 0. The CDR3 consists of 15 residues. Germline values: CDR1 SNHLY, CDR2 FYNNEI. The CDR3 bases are TGTGCCAGCAGTGAAGCGGACAGGGCTGGAAACACCATATATTTT. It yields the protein CASSEADRAGNTIYF.

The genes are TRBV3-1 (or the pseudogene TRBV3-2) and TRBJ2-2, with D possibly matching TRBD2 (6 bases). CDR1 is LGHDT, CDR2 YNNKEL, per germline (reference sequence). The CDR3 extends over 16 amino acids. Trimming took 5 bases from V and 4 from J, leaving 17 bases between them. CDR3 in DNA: TGTGCCAGCAGCATACAAGCGGGCTGGGCCACCGGGGAGCTGTTTTTT. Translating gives CASSIQAGWATGELFF.

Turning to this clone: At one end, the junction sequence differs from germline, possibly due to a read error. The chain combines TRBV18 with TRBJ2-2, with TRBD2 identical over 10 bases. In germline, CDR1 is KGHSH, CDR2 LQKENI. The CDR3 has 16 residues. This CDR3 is CASSSPSGRRTGELFF. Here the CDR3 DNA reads TGTGCCAGCTCATCACCTAGCGGGAGAAGGACCGGGGAGCTGTTTTTT. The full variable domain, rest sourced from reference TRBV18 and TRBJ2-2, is NAGVMQNPRHLVRRRGQEARLRCSPMKGHSHVYWYRQLPEEGLKFMVYLQKENIIDESGMPKERFSAEFPKEGPSILRIQQVVRGDSAAYFCASSSPSGRRTGELFFGEGSRLTVL.

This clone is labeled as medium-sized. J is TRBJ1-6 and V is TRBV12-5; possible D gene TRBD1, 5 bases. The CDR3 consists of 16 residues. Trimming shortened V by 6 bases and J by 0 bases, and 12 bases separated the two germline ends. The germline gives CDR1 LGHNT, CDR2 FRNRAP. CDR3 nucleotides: TGTGCTAGTGGGACGGGACGGAGCTCCTATAATTCACCCCTCCACTTT. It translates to CASGTGRSSYNSPLHF.

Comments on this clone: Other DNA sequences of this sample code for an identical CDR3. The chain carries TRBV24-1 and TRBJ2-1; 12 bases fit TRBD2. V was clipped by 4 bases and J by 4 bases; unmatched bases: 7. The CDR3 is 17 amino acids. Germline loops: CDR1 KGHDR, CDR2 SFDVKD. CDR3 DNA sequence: TGTGCCACCAGTGACTCCGGACTAGCGGGATTATACAATGAGCAGTTCTTC. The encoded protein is CATSDSGLAGLYNEQFF.

The CDR3 sequence: CASTPSVSGELFF. Here the CDR3 DNA reads TGTGCCAGCACCCCTAGCGTTTCCGGGGAGCTGTTTTTT. The genes are TRBV6-6 and TRBJ2-2; D possibly corresponds to TRBD2 (6 bases). From germline, CDR1 is MNHNY and CDR2 SVGAGI (reference sequence). V lost 7 bases and J 6 bases, leaving 12 bases between the germline ends. The CDR3 has 13 amino acids.

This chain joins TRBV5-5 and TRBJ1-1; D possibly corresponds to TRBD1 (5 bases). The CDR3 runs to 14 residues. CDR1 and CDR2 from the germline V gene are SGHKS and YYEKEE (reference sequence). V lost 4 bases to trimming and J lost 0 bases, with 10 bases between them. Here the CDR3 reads CASSINRMNTEAFF. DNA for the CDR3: TGTGCCAGCAGCATCAACAGGATGAACACTGAAGCTTTCTTT.

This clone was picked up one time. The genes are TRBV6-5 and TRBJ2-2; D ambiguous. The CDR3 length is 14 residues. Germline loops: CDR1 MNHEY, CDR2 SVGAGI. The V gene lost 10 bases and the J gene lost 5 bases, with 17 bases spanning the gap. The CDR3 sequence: CATKSDKATGELFF. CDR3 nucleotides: TGTGCCACCAAGTCCGACAAGGCGACCGGGGAGCTGTTTTTT.

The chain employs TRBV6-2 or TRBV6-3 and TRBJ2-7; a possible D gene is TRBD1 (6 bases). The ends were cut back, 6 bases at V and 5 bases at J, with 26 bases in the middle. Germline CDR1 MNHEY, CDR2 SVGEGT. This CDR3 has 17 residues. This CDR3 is CASSSGRRGRGSDEQYF. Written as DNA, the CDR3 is TGTGCCAGCAGCAGTGGCCGAAGGGGCAGGGGCAGCGACGAGCAGTACTTC.

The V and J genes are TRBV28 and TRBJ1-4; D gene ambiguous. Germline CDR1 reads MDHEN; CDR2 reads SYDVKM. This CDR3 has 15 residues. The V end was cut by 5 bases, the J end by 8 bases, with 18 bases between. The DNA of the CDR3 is TGTGCCAGCAGTCCCTCGTCTGGTGGCTCCGAAAAACTGTTTTTT. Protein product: CASSPSSGGSEKLFF. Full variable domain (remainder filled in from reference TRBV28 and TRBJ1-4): DVKVTQSSRYLVKRTGEKVFLECVQDMDHENMFWYRQDPGLGLRLIYFSYDVKMKEKGDIPEGYSVSREKKERFSLILESASTNQTSMYLCASSPSSGGSEKLFFGSGTQLSVL.

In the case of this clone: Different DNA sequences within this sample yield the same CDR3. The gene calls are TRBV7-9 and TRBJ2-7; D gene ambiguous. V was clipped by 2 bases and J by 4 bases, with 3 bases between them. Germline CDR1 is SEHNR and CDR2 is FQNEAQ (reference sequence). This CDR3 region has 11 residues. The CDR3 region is CASSLSYEQYF. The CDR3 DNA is TGTGCCAGCAGCTTAAGTTACGAGCAGTACTTC.

DNA for the CDR3: TGCAGTGCTAGTTCAGGGGGCTATGGCTACACCTTC. Translated, it gives CSASSGGYGYTF. V is TRBV20-1 and J is TRBJ1-2; TRBD1 agrees at 7 bases. The germline V gene encodes CDR1 DFQATT and CDR2 SNEGSKA (reference sequence). The CDR3 loop spans 12 amino acids. The ends lost 3 bases at V and 4 bases at J; junction bases unmatched: 2.

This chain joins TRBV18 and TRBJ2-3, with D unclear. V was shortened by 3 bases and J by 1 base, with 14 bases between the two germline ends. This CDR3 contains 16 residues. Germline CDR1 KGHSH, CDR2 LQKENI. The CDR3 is CASSPIVAQGTDTQYF. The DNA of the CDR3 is TGTGCCAGCTCACCGATTGTGGCGCAAGGCACAGATACGCAGTATTTT.

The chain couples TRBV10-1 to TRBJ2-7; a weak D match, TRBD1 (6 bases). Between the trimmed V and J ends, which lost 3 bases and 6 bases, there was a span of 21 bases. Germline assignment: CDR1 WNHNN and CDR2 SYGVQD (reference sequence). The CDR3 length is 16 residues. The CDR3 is CASSERGTFPFGEQYF. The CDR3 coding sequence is TGCGCCAGCAGTGAAAGGGGGACATTTCCCTTTGGCGAGCAGTACTTC.

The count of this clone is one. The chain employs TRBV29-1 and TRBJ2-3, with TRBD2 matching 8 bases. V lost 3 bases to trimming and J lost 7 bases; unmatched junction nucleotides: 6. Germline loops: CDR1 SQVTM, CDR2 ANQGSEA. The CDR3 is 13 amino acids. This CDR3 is CSVEVSGKYTQYF. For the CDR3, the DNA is TGCAGCGTTGAGGTTAGCGGGAAATATACGCAGTATTTT.

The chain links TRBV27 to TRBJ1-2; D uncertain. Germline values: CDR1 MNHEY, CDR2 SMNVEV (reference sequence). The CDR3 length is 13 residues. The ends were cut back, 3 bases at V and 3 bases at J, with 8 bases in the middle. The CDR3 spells CASSFKTDYGYTF. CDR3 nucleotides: TGTGCCAGCAGTTTCAAGACCGACTATGGCTACACCTTC.

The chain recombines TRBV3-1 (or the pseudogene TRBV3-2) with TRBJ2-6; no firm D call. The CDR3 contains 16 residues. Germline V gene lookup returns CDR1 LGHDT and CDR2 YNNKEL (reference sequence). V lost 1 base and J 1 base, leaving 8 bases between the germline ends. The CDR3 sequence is CASSQVLRSGANVLTF. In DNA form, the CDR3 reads TGTGCCAGCAGCCAAGTACTAAGGTCTGGGGCCAACGTCCTGACTTTC.